The sequence of this T cell receptor beta chain was determined in a study of blood T cell repertoires in COVID-19. Study context: PBMCs, B-cell-depleted T cells, or T cells were the source of the cDNA or gDNA that made up the material.

The CDR3 contains 14 residues. Looked up from germline, CDR1 is SGDLS and CDR2 is YYNGEE. V was pared by 3 bases and J by 5 bases, with 4 bases of the junction left unmatched. Sequencing used immunoSEQ multiplex PCR; TCRdb keeps in-frame clones, though not all of them. The data contain over 150,000 clones, more than 75% of them singletons. The source of this sequence is a man aged 35 to 55 with active or convalescent COVID-19. The chain has TRBV9 and TRBJ1-5; TRBD1 matches at 8 bases. The sample taken for sequencing was peripheral blood. As DNA, the CDR3 is TGTGCCAGCAGCGCTACAGGGGGGGATCAGCCCCAGCATTTT. It yields the protein CASSATGGDQPQHF.